A single sample gave rise to the 14 T cell receptor beta chains below, sequenced in a study of patients and donors after allogeneic stem cell transplantation. TCRdb re-derived calls from the RT-PCR reads in MiXCR, one entry per CDR3 protein. The repertoire holds about 110,000 distinct CDR3 sequences, with approximately 40% as singletons. Sequenced input: blood, either unsorted or a sorted T cell fraction (not recorded which). The source is a human donor who was either an allogeneic HSCT recipient or a stem cell or donor lymphocyte infusion donor (not recorded which). It is not recorded whose cells these are; they may come from a transplant donor.

The genes are TRBV20-1 and TRBJ1-1; D not resolved. The CDR3 runs to 13 residues. V was trimmed by 0 bases and J by 10 bases, leaving 15 bases between them. Germline V gene data show CDR1 as DFQATT and CDR2 as SNEGSKA (reference sequence). CDR3 nucleotide sequence: TGCAGTGCTAGAGATGGAGAGGTAGGGAGAGCTTTCTTT. Translating it yields CSARDGEVGRAFF.

Only a few counts were recorded for this clonotype. This rearrangement joins TRBV29-1 to TRBJ2-1; TRBD2 aligns across 8 bases. Trimming at V came to 4 bases and at J to 4 bases, leaving 18 bases not matched to a gene. The CDR3 has 18 amino acids. Germline V gene sequence: CDR1 SQVTM, CDR2 ANQGSEA. The DNA of the CDR3 is TGCAGCGTTGTGGGGCAGGGAATGCTAGCGGGCCCTTACAATGAGCAGTTCTTC. It yields the protein CSVVGQGMLAGPYNEQFF.

The genes are TRBV30 and TRBJ1-3, with D perhaps matching TRBD1 (6 bases). The CDR3 totals 19 residues. Trimming pared 2 bases from V and 0 bases from J, leaving 23 bases between. Germline assignment: CDR1 GTSNPN and CDR2 SVGIG (reference sequence). The CDR3 DNA follows: TGTGCCTGGAGTCCCCCTCTGAGAACAGGGCCCTTCTCTGGAAACACCATATATTTT. As protein: CAWSPPLRTGPFSGNTIYF.

The CDR3 reads CASSQGTSGSRETQYF. The CDR3 nucleotides read TGTGCCAGCAGCCAAGGGACTAGCGGGAGTAGGGAGACCCAGTACTTC. The chain links TRBV4-2 to TRBJ2-5, with 13 bases lining up with TRBD2. The CDR3 runs 16 residues. V shed 1 base, J shed 5 bases, and the junction held 4 bases outside the gene matches. Per the germline V gene, CDR1 is LGHNA and CDR2 is YNFKEQ.

This clonotype was recorded a few times. CDR3 in DNA: TGCAGTGCTAGAAGAAACGATGGCTACACCTTC. Its translation: CSARRNDGYTF. This chain connects TRBV20-1 to TRBJ1-2, with no clear D. The germline V and J ends were trimmed by 2 bases and 6 bases, with 7 bases remaining between them. This CDR3 contains 11 residues. In germline, CDR1 is DFQATT, CDR2 SNEGSKA (reference sequence).

This clonotype occurred a few times. This chain joins TRBV29-1 and TRBJ1-3, with D maybe TRBD1 (6 bases). The CDR3 covers 15 residues. The V gene's germline CDR1 is SQVTM and CDR2 ANQGSEA. V dropped 5 bases and J dropped 0 bases, with 14 bases sitting between them. CDR3 bases: TGCAGCGTTCTTGAAAGGGGGGGCTCTGGAAACACCATATATTTT. The encoded protein is CSVLERGGSGNTIYF.

V and J are TRBV18 and TRBJ1-1; TRBD1 matches at 8 bases. V lost 3 bases to trimming and J lost 8 bases; unmatched junction nucleotides: 8. There are 14 residues in the CDR3. Germline V gene data show CDR1 as KGHSH and CDR2 as LQKENI. The CDR3 spells CASSPSQGATEAFF. CDR3 DNA sequence: TGTGCCAGCTCACCCTCGCAGGGGGCAACCGAAGCTTTCTTT.

CDR3 loop: CASSFLGVTSYNEQFF. CDR3 in DNA: TGTGCCAGCAGTTTCCTAGGGGTCACCTCCTACAATGAGCAGTTCTTC. This rearrangement joins TRBV6-5 to TRBJ2-1, with D perhaps TRBD1 (5 bases). CDR1 and CDR2 (germline): MNHEY, SVGAGI. Trimming shortened V by 4 bases and J by 0 bases, and 13 bases separated the two germline ends. The CDR3 has 16 residues.

V gene TRBV6-5 combines with J gene TRBJ2-5, with 7 bases lining up with TRBD2. J was trimmed by 5 bases and V by 7 bases; bases with no gene match: 4. The length of the CDR3 is 12 residues. Germline-derived CDR1 and CDR2 are MNHEY and SVGAGI. CDR3 in amino acids: CASTRGGETQYF. Written as DNA, the CDR3 is TGTGCCAGCACTAGGGGAGGGGAGACCCAGTACTTC.

This clonotype was seen at least ten times. This sequence joins TRBV24-1 and TRBJ1-1; D uncertain. V was trimmed by 5 bases and J by 1 base, leaving 10 bases between them. This CDR3 contains 14 residues. Germline CDR1 KGHDR, CDR2 SFDVKD. The CDR3, as DNA: TGTGCCACCAGTGCCGGACTGGGGAACACTGAAGCTTTCTTT. Amino acids: CATSAGLGNTEAFF.

This clonotype was counted a few times. V gene TRBV4-2 combines with J gene TRBJ1-4; D gene unclear. Trimming shortened V by 1 base and J by 4 bases, and 10 bases separated the two germline ends. The CDR3 totals 15 residues. Germline values: CDR1 LGHNA, CDR2 YNFKEQ. The CDR3 nucleotides read TGTGCCAGCAGCCAAGTGGTTACAGATAATGAAAAACTGTTTTTT. This codes for CASSQVVTDNEKLFF.

This clonotype was seen a handful of times. The chain carries TRBV20-1 and TRBJ1-5; TRBD1 matches 7 bases. The CDR3 runs to 16 residues. Germline assignment: CDR1 DFQATT and CDR2 SNEGSKA (reference sequence). Trimming took 2 bases from V and 0 from J; bases not matched to a gene: 7. The CDR3 coding sequence is TGCAGTGCTAGACCACGGACAGGTTCTAGCAATCAGCCCCAGCATTTT. It yields the protein CSARPRTGSSNQPQHF.

The chain recombines TRBV6-2 or TRBV6-3 with TRBJ2-7; 10 bases match TRBD2. V shed 7 bases and J 1 base; nucleotides not matched to a gene: 7. This CDR3 has 15 amino acids. CDR1 is MNHEY, CDR2 SVGEGT, per germline. In nucleotides, the CDR3 is TGTGCCAGCACTCCTAGCGGGAGTCGGTCCTACGAGCAGTACTTC. Translated, it gives CASTPSGSRSYEQYF.

The J gene is TRBJ2-4, the V gene TRBV4-2; D possibly corresponds to TRBD2 (6 bases). The length of the CDR3 is 13 residues. Germline V gene lookup returns CDR1 LGHNA and CDR2 YNFKEQ. The ends were cut back, 4 bases at V and 9 bases at J, with 13 bases in the middle. The CDR3 coding sequence is TGTGCCAGCAGCCCCCCGCTGGGGGGCATTCAGTACTTC. Residues: CASSPPLGGIQYF.